The 20 T cell receptor beta chains below all came from one sample that was sequenced in a study of T cell responses to AZD1222 COVID-19 vaccine. The repertoire was sequenced with immunoSEQ multiplex PCR; TCRdb's copy has only in-frame clones and lacks some. The sample records 120,000 or so clones, around 90% being singletons. Specimen: peripheral blood, collected 28 days after the second AZD1222 dose. The source is an adult who received the AZD1222 COVID-19 vaccine.

The V call is TRBV5-6, the J call TRBJ1-1; 7 bases are a match to TRBD1. Germline assignment: CDR1 SGHDT and CDR2 YYEEEE. V trimming: 4 bases; J trimming: 0 bases; junction bases outside the gene matches: 6. The CDR3 spans 15 residues. CDR3 nucleotide sequence: TGTGCCAGCAGCCCCGGGACAGCGATGAACACTGAAGCTTTCTTT. The encoded protein is CASSPGTAMNTEAFF.

The V gene is TRBV12-3 or TRBV12-4, the J gene TRBJ1-1; D not resolved. This CDR3 is built from 13 residues. V was clipped by 3 bases and J by 2 bases, with 7 bases between them. Here the CDR3 DNA reads TGTGCCAGCAGTTTGAAGGTAAACACTGAAGCTTTCTTT. Amino acids: CASSLKVNTEAFF.

This clone was recorded a few times. The CDR3 here is CASSQTRATDTQYF. The CDR3 DNA reads as TGTGCCAGCAGCCAGACTAGGGCCACAGATACGCAGTATTTT. The rearrangement uses TRBV9 and TRBJ2-3; D possibly corresponds to TRBD2 (6 bases). The CDR3 is 14 amino acids. Looked up from germline, CDR1 is SGDLS and CDR2 is YYNGEE. Trimming left V 4 bases short and J 2 bases short, with 11 bases between.

The chain carries TRBV7-9 and TRBJ1-2, with 8 bases lining up with TRBD1. This CDR3 comprises 15 residues. The trim removed 1 base at V and 4 bases at J, leaving 5 bases unmatched. CDR1 is SEHNR and CDR2 is FQNEAQ in the germline V gene (reference sequence). The CDR3 loop reads CASSLGDRGPYGYTF. DNA of the CDR3: TGTGCCAGCAGCTTAGGTGACAGGGGACCCTATGGCTACACCTTC.

This rearrangement joins TRBV7-3 to TRBJ2-5; TRBD2 aligns across 7 bases. CDR1 and CDR2 (germline): SGHTA, FQGTGA. V dropped 0 bases and J dropped 5; count of bases not matched to a gene: 6. The CDR3 has 15 amino acids. The CDR3 coding sequence is TGTGCCAGCAGCTTAACGTCGGGAGGAGGGGAGACCCAGTACTTC. Its translation: CASSLTSGGGETQYF.

The chain combines TRBV7-9 with TRBJ2-1; 8 bases are a match to TRBD2. Germline trimming cut 3 bases from V and 10 bases from J; bases unmatched to any gene: 17. In germline, CDR1 is SEHNR, CDR2 FQNEAQ (reference sequence). The CDR3 has 17 amino acids. The CDR3 DNA is TGTGCCAGCAGCTTCCCCCTTTCGGGAGGGCCTGTGGGCGAGCAGTTCTTC. Translated: CASSFPLSGGPVGEQFF.

The genes are TRBV7-3 and TRBJ1-1; 8 nucleotides line up with TRBD1. This CDR3 contains 13 residues. Germline assignment: CDR1 SGHTA and CDR2 FQGTGA. The trim removed 2 bases at V and 4 bases at J, leaving 0 bases unmatched. Here the CDR3 reads CASSLGQGTEAFF. DNA for the CDR3: TGTGCCAGCAGCTTAGGACAGGGCACTGAAGCTTTCTTT.

The rearrangement links TRBV28 to TRBJ1-1, with D perhaps TRBD1 (5 bases). Germline values: CDR1 MDHEN, CDR2 SYDVKM. This CDR3 has 15 residues. V gave up 6 bases and J gave up 4 bases, with 18 bases separating them. Here the CDR3 reads CASRTDPHAGTEAFF. DNA of the CDR3: TGTGCCAGCAGGACAGACCCTCACGCGGGCACTGAAGCTTTCTTT.

This chain links TRBV7-2 with TRBJ2-1; possible D gene TRBD1, 6 bases. The V gene lost 6 bases and the J gene lost 4 bases, with 25 bases spanning the gap. The germline V gene encodes CDR1 SGHTA and CDR2 FQGNSA. The CDR3 runs 18 residues. The CDR3 reads CASSTGRNRVVRYNEQFF. CDR3 in DNA: TGTGCCAGCAGTACGGGCCGGAACAGGGTAGTGAGATACAATGAGCAGTTCTTC. The whole variable domain, remainder taken from reference TRBV7-2 and TRBJ2-1, is GAGVSQSPSNKVTEKGKDVELRCDPISGHTALYWYRQSLGQGLEFLIYFQGNSAPDKSGLPSDRFSAERTGGSVSTLTIQRTQQEDSAVYLCASSTGRNRVVRYNEQFFGPGTRLTVL.

The chain uses TRBV5-5 and TRBJ1-6, with 8 bases identical to TRBD1. The CDR3 totals 16 residues. Germline V gives CDR1 SGHKS, CDR2 YYEKEE (reference sequence). The V and J ends lost 4 bases and 6 bases, in that order; junction bases with no gene match: 9. The CDR3 reads CASSPLTGVGNSPLHF. In DNA form, the CDR3 reads TGTGCCAGCAGCCCTTTGACAGGGGTGGGTAATTCACCCCTCCACTTT.

A single count supports this clone. The chain links TRBV24-1 to TRBJ2-7; D not certain. Germline CDR1 reads KGHDR; CDR2 reads SFDVKD. This CDR3 comprises 15 residues. V was clipped by 2 bases and J by 1 base, with 11 bases between them. CDR3 protein: CATSDSGLRSYEQYF. In DNA form, the CDR3 reads TGTGCCACCAGTGATTCCGGGCTTAGGTCCTACGAGCAGTACTTC.

The J gene is TRBJ1-3, the V gene TRBV6-6; perhaps TRBD1 as D (6 bases). Per germline, CDR1 MNHNY and CDR2 SVGAGI (reference sequence). There are 18 residues in the CDR3. V was shortened by 5 bases and J by 2 bases, with 22 bases between the two germline ends. The CDR3 DNA follows: TGTGCCAGCAGTCTCCGTCCCGAGCTGCAGGGGCCTGGAAACACCATATATTTT. This encodes CASSLRPELQGPGNTIYF.

CDR3 amino acids: CASSLGTSERNEQFF. The CDR3 DNA sequence: TGTGCCAGCAGCTTGGGGACCTCTGAGCGAAATGAGCAGTTCTTC. The chain couples TRBV5-4 to TRBJ2-1, with unresolved D. There are 15 residues in the CDR3. Germline CDR1 and CDR2: SGHNT and YYREEE (reference sequence). Between the trimmed V and J ends, which lost 0 bases and 7 bases, there was a span of 14 bases.

This clone was seen only a few times. J is TRBJ2-2 and V is TRBV9; D might be TRBD1 or TRBD2, each matching 6 bases. V gave up 0 bases and J gave up 0 bases, with 9 bases separating them. The germline CDR1 and CDR2 sequences are SGDLS and YYNGEE. The CDR3 is made up of 16 amino acids. CDR3 protein: CASSVEGGANTGELFF. The CDR3 bases are TGTGCCAGCAGCGTAGAGGGGGGTGCGAACACCGGGGAGCTGTTTTTT.

The rearrangement joins TRBV4-2 to TRBJ1-2, with D unresolved. Deletions cut 0 bases from V and 8 bases from J, with 13 bases between. The CDR3 consists of 14 residues. CDR1 LGHNA and CDR2 YNFKEQ come from the germline V gene. The CDR3, as DNA: TGTGCCAGCAGCCAAGATCGAGACAACTTGGGCTACACCTTC. Translating it yields CASSQDRDNLGYTF.

A single count supports this clone. The chain carries TRBV6-1 and TRBJ1-5, with a weak D call TRBD1 (5 bases). Looked up from germline, CDR1 is MNHNS and CDR2 is SASEGT. Between the trimmed V and J ends, which lost 0 bases and 6 bases, there was a span of 12 bases. CDR3 length: 15 residues. The CDR3 sequence is CASSEASGGFQPQHF. CDR3 coding DNA: TGTGCCAGCAGTGAAGCGTCGGGGGGATTTCAGCCCCAGCATTTT.

The chain is built from TRBV5-8 and TRBJ1-5, with 9 bases lining up with TRBD1. Germline loops: CDR1 SGHTS, CDR2 YDEGEE. The CDR3 loop spans 16 amino acids. V dropped 4 bases and J dropped 3; count of bases not matched to a gene: 8. CDR3 sequence reads: CASSRRGDRDNQPQHF. DNA of the CDR3: TGTGCCAGCAGCCGACGGGGGGACAGGGACAATCAGCCCCAGCATTTT.

This clone was found a few times. This sequence joins TRBV6-2 or TRBV6-3 and TRBJ1-6; D ambiguous. The CDR3 contains 13 residues. The germline V gene encodes CDR1 MNHEY and CDR2 SVGEGT. V was trimmed by 2 bases and J by 5 bases, leaving 4 bases between them. CDR3 in DNA: TGTGCCAGCAGTTACGGGGATAATTCACCCCTCCACTTT. Its translation is CASSYGDNSPLHF.

The chain employs TRBV28 and TRBJ2-1; D uncertain. This CDR3 contains 12 residues. V gave up 2 bases and J gave up 8 bases, with 7 bases separating them. CDR1 MDHEN and CDR2 SYDVKM come from the germline V gene. The CDR3 is CASSLNYDEQFF. The CDR3 DNA follows: TGTGCCAGCAGTTTAAATTACGATGAGCAGTTCTTC.

The chain is built from TRBV10-2 and TRBJ2-1, with 9 bases fitting TRBD2. Germline loops: CDR1 WSHSY, CDR2 SAAADI. V lost 4 bases to trimming and J lost 2 bases; unmatched junction nucleotides: 15. This CDR3 contains 19 residues. The CDR3 coding sequence is TGCGCCAGCAGTGGCTCCCCGGTGGGAGCGGGAGGCCCCTACAATGAGCAGTTCTTC. Its protein product is CASSGSPVGAGGPYNEQFF.